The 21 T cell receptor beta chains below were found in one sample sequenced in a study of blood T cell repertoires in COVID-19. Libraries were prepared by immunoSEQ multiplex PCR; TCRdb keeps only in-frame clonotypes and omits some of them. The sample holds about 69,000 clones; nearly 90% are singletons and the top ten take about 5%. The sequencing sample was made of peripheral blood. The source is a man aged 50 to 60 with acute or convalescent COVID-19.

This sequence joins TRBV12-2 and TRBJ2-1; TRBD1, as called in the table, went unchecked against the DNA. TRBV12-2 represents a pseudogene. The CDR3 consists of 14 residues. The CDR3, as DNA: TGTGCAAGTCGCTTTCAGGACAGGTACAATGAGCAGTTCTTC. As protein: CASRFQDRYNEQFF.

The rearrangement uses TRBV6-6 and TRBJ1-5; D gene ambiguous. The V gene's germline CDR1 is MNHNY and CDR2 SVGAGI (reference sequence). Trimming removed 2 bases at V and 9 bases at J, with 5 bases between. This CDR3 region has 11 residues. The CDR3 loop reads CASSYGLPQHF. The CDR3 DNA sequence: TGTGCCAGCAGTTACGGCCTGCCCCAGCATTTT.

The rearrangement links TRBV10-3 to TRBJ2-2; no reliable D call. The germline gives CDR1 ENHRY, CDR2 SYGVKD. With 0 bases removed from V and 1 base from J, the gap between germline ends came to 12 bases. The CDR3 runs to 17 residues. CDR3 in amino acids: CAISESGPRQNTGELFF. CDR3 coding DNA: TGTGCCATCAGTGAGTCTGGGCCCCGGCAGAACACCGGGGAGCTGTTTTTT.

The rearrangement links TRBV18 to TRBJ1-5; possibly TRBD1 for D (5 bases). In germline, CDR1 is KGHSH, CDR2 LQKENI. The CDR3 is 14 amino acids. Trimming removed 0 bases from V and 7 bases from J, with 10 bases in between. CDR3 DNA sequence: TGTGCCAGCTCACCACCGGGGGGGGTACAGCCCCAGCATTTT. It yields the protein CASSPPGGVQPQHF. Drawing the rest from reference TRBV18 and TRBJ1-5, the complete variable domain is NAGVMQNPRHLVRRRGQEARLRCSPMKGHSHVYWYRQLPEEGLKFMVYLQKENIIDESGMPKERFSAEFPKEGPSILRIQQVVRGDSAAYFCASSPPGGVQPQHFGDGTRLSIL.

CDR3 amino acids: CASSSSPGASGRVNEQFF. CDR3 coding DNA: TGTGCCAGCAGCTCTTCGCCGGGGGCTAGCGGGAGGGTCAATGAGCAGTTCTTC. V and J are TRBV7-2 and TRBJ2-1, with 12 bases lining up with TRBD2. CDR3 length: 18 residues. Germline trimming cut 4 bases from V and 6 bases from J; bases unmatched to any gene: 13. Looked up from germline, CDR1 is SGHTA and CDR2 is FQGNSA.

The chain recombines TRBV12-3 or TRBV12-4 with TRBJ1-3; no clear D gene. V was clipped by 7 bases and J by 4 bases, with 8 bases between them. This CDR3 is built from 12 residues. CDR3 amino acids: CASNQAGNTIYF. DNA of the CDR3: TGTGCCAGCAATCAAGCCGGAAACACCATATATTTT.

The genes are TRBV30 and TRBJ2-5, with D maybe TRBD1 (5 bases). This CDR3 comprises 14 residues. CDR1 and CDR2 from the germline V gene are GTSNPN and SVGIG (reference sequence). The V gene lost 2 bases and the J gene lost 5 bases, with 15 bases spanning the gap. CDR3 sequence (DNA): TGTGCCTGGAGTTCTGGGGCAGGTGCGGAGACCCAGTACTTC. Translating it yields CAWSSGAGAETQYF.

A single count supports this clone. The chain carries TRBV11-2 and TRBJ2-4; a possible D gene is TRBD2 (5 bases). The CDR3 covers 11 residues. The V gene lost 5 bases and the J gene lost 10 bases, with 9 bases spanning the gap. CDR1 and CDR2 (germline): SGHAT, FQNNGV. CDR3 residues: CASSSGRIQYF. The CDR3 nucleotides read TGTGCCAGCAGCAGCGGACGGATTCAGTACTTC.

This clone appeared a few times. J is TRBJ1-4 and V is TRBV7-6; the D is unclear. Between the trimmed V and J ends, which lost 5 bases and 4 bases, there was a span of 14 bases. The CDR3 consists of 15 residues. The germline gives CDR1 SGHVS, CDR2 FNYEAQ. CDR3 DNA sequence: TGTGCCAGCAGCGTTCGGCTGGGCCATAATGAAAAACTGTTTTTT. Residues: CASSVRLGHNEKLFF. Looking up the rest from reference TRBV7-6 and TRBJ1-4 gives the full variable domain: GAGVSQSPRYKVTKRGQDVALRCDPISGHVSLYWYRQALGQGPEFLTYFNYEAQQDKSGLPNDRFSAERPEGSISTLTIQRTEQRDSAMYRCASSVRLGHNEKLFFGSGTQLSVL.

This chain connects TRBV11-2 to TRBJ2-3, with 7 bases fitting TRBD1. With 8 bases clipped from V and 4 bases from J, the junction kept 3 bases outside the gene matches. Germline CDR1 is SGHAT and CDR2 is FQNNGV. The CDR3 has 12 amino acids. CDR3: CASHRGSDTQYF. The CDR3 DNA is TGTGCCAGCCACAGGGGTTCAGATACGCAGTATTTT.

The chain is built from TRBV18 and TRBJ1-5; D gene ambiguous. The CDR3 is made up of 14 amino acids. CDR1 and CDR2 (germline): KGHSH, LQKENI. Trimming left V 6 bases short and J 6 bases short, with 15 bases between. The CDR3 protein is CASSYAPARQPQHF. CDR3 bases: TGTGCCAGCTCCTACGCACCCGCGCGTCAGCCCCAGCATTTT.

The CDR3 spells CATSSGGIYNEQFF. Written as DNA, the CDR3 is TGTGCCACCTCGAGCGGGGGTATATACAATGAGCAGTTCTTC. J is TRBJ2-1 and V is TRBV24-1; 8 bases agree with TRBD2. V gave up 9 bases and J gave up 4 bases; unmatched junction bases: 7. The CDR3 runs to 14 residues. Germline V CDR1 and CDR2: KGHDR, SFDVKD.

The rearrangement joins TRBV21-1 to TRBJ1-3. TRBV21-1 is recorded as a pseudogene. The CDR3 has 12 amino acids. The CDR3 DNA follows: TGTGCCAGCAGCAAAGCTAGTAACACCATATATTTT. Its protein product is CASSKASNTIYF.

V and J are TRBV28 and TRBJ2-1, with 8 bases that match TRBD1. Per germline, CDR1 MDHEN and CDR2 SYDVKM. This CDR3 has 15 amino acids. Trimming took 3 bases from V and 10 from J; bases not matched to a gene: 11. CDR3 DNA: TGTGCCAGCAGTTTGTCCGGACAGGGCTTCGGGGAGCAGTTCTTC. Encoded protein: CASSLSGQGFGEQFF.

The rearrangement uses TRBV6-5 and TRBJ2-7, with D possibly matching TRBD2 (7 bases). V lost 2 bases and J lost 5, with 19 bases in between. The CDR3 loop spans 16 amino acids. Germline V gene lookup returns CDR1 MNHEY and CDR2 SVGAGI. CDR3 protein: CASSYRARGGGDEQYF. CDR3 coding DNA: TGTGCCAGCAGTTACCGTGCCCGAGGGGGGGGCGACGAGCAGTACTTC.

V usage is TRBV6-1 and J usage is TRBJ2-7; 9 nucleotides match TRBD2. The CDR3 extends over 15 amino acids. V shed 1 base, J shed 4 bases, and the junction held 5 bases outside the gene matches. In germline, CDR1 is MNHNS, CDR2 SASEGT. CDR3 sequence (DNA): TGTGCCAGCAGTGAAGTAGGCGGGAGGGTATACGAGCAGTACTTC. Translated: CASSEVGGRVYEQYF.

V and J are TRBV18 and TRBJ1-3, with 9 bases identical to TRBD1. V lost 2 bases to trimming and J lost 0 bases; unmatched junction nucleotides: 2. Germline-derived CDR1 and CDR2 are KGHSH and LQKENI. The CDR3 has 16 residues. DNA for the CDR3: TGTGCCAGCTCACCATCGGGACAGGGCTCTGGAAACACCATATATTTT. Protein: CASSPSGQGSGNTIYF.

CDR3: CASSLESEFSYNEQFF. DNA of the CDR3: TGCGCCAGCAGCTTGGAATCTGAGTTCTCCTACAATGAGCAGTTCTTC. The rearrangement joins TRBV5-1 to TRBJ2-1; no reliable D call. The CDR3 has 16 amino acids. V was pared by 0 bases and J by 0 bases, with 10 bases between. Germline V gene data show CDR1 as SGHRS and CDR2 as YFSETQ.

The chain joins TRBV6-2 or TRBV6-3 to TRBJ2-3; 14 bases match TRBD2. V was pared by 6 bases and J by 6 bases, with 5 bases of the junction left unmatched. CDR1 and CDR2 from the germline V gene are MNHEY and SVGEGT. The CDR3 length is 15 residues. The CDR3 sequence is CASSQTSGRVDTQYF. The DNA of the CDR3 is TGTGCCAGCAGCCAGACTAGCGGGAGGGTGGATACGCAGTATTTT.

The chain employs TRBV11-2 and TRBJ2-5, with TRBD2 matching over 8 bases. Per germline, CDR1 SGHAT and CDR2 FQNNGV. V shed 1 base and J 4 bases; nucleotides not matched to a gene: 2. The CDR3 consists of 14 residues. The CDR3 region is CASSLGLAGETQYF. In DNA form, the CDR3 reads TGTGCCAGCAGCTTAGGTCTAGCGGGAGAGACCCAGTACTTC.

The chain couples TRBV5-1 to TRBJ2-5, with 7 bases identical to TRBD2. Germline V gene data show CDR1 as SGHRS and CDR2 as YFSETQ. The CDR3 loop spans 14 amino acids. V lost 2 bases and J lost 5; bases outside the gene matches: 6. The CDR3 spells CASSLLTSAETQYF. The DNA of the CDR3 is TGCGCCAGCAGCTTACTTACTAGCGCGGAGACCCAGTACTTC.